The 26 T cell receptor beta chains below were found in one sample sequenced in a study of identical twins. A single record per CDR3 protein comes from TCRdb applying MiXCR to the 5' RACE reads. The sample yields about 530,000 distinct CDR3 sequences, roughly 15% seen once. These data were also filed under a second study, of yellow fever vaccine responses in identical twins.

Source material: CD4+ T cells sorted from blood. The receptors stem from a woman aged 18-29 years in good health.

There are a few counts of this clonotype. The chain's CDR3 is CATSSWTGVGEQFF. CDR3 in DNA: TGTGCCACCAGCAGTTGGACGGGAGTTGGTGAGCAGTTCTTC. This chain joins TRBV15 and TRBJ2-1; D may be TRBD2 (6 bases). Germline values: CDR1 LNHNV, CDR2 YYDKDF (reference sequence). V was trimmed by 3 bases and J by 9 bases, leaving 15 bases between them. The CDR3 is made up of 14 amino acids. Combining the CDR3 with reference TRBV15 and TRBJ2-1 gives the whole variable domain DAMVIQNPRYQVTQFGKPVTLSCSQTLNHNVMYWYQQKSSQAPKLLFHYYDKDFNNEADTPDNFQSRRPNTSFCFLDIRSPGLGDTAMYLCATSSWTGVGEQFFGPGTRLTVL.

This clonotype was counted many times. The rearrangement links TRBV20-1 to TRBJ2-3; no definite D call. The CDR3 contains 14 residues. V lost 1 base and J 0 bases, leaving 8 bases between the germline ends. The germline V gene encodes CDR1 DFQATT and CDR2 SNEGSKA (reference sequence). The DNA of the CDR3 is TGCAGTGCTAGAGGAACAGAGAGCACAGATACGCAGTATTTT. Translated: CSARGTESTDTQYF.

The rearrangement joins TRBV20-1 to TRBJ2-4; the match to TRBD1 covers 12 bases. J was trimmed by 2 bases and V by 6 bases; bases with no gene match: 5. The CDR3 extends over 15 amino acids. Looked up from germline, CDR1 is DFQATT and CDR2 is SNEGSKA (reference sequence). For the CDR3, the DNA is TGCAGTGCCTTGGGACAGGGGGCTTCCAAAAACATTCAGTACTTC. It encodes CSALGQGASKNIQYF.

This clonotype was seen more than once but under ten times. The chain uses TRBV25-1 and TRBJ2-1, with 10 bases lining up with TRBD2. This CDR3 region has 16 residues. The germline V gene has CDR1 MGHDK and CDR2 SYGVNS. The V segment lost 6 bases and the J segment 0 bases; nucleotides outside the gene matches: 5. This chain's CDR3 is CASRDSGRSSYNEQFF. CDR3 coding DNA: TGTGCCAGCAGGGATAGCGGGAGGAGCTCCTACAATGAGCAGTTCTTC.

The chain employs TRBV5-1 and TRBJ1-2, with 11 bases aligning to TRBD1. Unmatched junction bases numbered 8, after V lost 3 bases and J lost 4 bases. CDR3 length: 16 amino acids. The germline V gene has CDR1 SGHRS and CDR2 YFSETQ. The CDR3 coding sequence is TGCGCCAGCAGCTCCGGACAGGGGGCGATTTCCTATGGCTACACCTTC. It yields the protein CASSSGQGAISYGYTF. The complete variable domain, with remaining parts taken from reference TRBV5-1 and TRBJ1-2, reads KAGVTQTPRYLIKTRGQQVTLSCSPISGHRSVSWYQQTPGQGLQFLFEYFSETQRNKGNFPGRFSGRQFSNSRSEMNVSTLELGDSALYLCASSSGQGAISYGYTFGSGTRLTVV.

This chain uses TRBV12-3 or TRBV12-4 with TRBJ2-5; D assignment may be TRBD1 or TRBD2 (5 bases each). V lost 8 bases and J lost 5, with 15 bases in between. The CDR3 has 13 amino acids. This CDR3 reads CASVRGLVETQYF. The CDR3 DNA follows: TGTGCCAGCGTTCGGGGCCTAGTCGAGACCCAGTACTTC.

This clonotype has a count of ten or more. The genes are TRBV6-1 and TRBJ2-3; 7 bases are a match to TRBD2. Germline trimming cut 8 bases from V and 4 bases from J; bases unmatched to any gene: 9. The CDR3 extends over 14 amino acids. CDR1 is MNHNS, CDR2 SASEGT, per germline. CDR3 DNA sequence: TGTGCCAGCGGTGGGACTATTGGCCCAGATACGCAGTATTTT. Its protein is CASGGTIGPDTQYF.

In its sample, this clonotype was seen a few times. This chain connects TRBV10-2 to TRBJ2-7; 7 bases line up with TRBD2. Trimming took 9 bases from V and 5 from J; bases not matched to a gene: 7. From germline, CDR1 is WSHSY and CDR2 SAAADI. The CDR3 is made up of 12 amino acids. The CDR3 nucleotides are TGCGCCAGTAGGACTAGGTTAAACGAGCAGTACTTC. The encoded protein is CASRTRLNEQYF.

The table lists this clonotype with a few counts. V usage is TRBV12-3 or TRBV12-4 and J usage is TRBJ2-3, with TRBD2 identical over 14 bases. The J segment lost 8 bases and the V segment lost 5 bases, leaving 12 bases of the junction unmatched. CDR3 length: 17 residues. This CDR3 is CASSPGLAGGGIATQYF. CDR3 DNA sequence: TGTGCCAGCAGTCCCGGACTAGCGGGGGGCGGGATCGCTACGCAGTATTTT.

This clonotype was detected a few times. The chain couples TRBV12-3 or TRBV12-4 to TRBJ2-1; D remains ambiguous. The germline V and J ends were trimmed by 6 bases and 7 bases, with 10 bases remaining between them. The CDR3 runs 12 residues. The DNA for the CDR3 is TGTGCCAGCAGATTTTTAAGGAATGAGCAGTTCTTC. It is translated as CASRFLRNEQFF.

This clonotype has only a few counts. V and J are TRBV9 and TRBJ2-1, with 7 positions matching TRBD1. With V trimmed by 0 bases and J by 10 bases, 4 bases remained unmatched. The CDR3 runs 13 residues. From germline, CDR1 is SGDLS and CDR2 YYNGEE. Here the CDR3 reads CASSVVSTGEQFF. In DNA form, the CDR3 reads TGTGCCAGCAGCGTAGTGTCGACAGGGGAGCAGTTCTTC.

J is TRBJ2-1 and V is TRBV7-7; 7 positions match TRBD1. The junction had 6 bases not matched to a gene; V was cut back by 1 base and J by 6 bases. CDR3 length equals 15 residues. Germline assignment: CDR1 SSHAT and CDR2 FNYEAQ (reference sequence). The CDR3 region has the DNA TGTGCCAGCAGCTTAGTCACAGGGGCGGGCAATGAGCAGTTCTTC. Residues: CASSLVTGAGNEQFF.

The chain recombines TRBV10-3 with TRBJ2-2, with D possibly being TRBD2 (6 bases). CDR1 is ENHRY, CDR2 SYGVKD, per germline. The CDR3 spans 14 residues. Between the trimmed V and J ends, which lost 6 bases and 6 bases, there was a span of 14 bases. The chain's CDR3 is CAISPGTGAGELFF. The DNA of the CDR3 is TGTGCCATCAGCCCCGGGACTGGGGCCGGGGAGCTGTTTTTT.

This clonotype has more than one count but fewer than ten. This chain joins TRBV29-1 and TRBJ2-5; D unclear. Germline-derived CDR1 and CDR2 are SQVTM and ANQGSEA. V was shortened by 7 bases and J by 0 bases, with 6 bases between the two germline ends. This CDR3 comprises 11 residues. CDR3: CSGANQETQYF. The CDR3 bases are TGCAGCGGCGCGAACCAAGAGACCCAGTACTTC. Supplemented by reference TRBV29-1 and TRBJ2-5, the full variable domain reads SAVISQKPSRDICQRGTSLTIQCQVDSQVTMMFWYRQQPGQSLTLIATANQGSEATYESGFVIDKFPISRPNLTFSTLTVSNMSPEDSSIYLCSGANQETQYFGPGTRLLVL.

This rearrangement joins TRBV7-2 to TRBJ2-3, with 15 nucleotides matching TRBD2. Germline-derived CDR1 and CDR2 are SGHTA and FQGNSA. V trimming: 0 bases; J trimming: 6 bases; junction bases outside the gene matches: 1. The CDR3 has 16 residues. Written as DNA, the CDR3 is TGTGCCAGCAGCTTAGCGGGGACTAGCGGGAGGGATACGCAGTATTTT. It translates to CASSLAGTSGRDTQYF.

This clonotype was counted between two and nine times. The CDR3 reads CASTRDRGGTYGYTF. The CDR3 coding sequence is TGCGCCAGCACCCGGGACAGGGGGGGAACCTATGGCTACACCTTC. The rearrangement links TRBV5-1 to TRBJ1-2; 11 bases align to TRBD1. Germline CDR1 and CDR2: SGHRS and YFSETQ. The CDR3 is 15 amino acids. The J segment lost 4 bases and the V segment lost 6 bases, leaving 8 bases of the junction unmatched.

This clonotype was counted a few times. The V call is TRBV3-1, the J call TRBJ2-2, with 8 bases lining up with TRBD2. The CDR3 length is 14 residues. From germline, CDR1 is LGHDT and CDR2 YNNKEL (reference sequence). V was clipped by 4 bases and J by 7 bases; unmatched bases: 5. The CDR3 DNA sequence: TGTGCCAGCAGCCTGCGCGGGGGGAACGGGGAGCTGTTTTTT. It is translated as CASSLRGGNGELFF.

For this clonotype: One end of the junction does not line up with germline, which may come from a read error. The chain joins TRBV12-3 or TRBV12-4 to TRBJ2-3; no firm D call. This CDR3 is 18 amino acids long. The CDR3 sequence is CASCFHSGRAKGTDTQYF. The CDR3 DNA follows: TGTGCCAGCTGTTTCCACTCTGGACGAGCAAAAGGCACAGATACGCAGTATTTT.

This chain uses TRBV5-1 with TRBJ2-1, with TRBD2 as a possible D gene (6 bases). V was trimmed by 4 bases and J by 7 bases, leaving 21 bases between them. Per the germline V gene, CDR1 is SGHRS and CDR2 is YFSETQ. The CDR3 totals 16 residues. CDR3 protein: CASSGTGSSLQNEQFF. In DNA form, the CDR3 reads TGCGCCAGCAGCGGGACCGGGAGCAGCCTCCAGAATGAGCAGTTCTTC.

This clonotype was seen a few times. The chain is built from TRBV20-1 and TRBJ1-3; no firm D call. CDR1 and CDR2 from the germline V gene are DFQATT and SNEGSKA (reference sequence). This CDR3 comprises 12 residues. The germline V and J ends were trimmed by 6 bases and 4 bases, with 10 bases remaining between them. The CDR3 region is CSAPTGGNTIYF. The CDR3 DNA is TGCAGTGCACCCACGGGCGGAAACACCATATATTTT.

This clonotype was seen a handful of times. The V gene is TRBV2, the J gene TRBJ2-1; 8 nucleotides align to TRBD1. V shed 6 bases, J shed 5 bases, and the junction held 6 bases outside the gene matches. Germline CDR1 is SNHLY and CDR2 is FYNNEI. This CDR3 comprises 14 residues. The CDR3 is CASSRGLRDNEQFF. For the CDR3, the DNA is TGTGCCAGCAGCAGGGGGCTTCGGGACAATGAGCAGTTCTTC.

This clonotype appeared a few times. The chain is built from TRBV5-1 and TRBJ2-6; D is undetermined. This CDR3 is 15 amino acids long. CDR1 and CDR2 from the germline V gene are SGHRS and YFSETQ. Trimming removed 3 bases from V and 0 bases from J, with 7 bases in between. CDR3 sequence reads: CASSYQSSGANVLTF. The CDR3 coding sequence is TGCGCCAGCAGCTACCAGAGCTCTGGGGCCAACGTCCTGACTTTC.

The CDR3 sequence is CASSLGMLGEQYV. CDR3 nucleotides: TGTGCCAGCAGCTTAGGGATGTTGGGCGAGCAGTACGTC. V is TRBV7-8 and J is TRBJ2-7; D gene ambiguous. This CDR3 region has 13 residues. V shed 1 base and J shed 6 bases, with 10 bases lying between them. CDR1 is SGHVS, CDR2 FQNEAQ, per germline.

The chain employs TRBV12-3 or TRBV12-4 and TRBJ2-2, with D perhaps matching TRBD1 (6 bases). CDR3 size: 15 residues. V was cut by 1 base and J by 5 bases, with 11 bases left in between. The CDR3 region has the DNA TGTGCCAGCAGTTTAGGGGACACTGCTACCGGGGAGCTGTTTTTT. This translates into CASSLGDTATGELFF.

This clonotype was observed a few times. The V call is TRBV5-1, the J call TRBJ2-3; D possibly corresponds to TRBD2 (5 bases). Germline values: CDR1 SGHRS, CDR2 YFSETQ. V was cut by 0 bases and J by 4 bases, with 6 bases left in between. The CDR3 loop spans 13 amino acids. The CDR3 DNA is TGCGCCAGCAGCTTGGGAGGGTCAGATACGCAGTATTTT. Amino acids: CASSLGGSDTQYF.

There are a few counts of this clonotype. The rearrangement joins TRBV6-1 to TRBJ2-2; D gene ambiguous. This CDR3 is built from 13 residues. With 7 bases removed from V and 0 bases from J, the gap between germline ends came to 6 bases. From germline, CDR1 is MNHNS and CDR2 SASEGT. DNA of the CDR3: TGTGCCAGCAAACTTACGAACACCGGGGAGCTGTTTTTT. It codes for CASKLTNTGELFF.